The 8 T cell receptor beta chains below were found in one sample sequenced in a study of cytomegalovirus exposure and HLA in healthy donors. Both 60 Vbeta primers and 13 Jbeta primers went into the PCR. Sequenced by immunoSEQ multiplex PCR; TCRdb stores in-frame clones only, minus some. The table shows 170,000 or so clones, with 80% occurring only once. Sequenced material: PBMCs. Every receptor here comes from a boy aged 5-17 years in good health and CMV-seronegative.

The chain links TRBV7-9 to TRBJ2-7; no definite D call. Germline V lookup: CDR1 SEHNR, CDR2 FQNEAQ (reference sequence). The CDR3 contains 14 residues. V was cut by 5 bases and J by 2 bases, with 13 bases left in between. CDR3 bases: TGTGCCAGCAGCCCTCCCCTTAGAGCCTACGAGCAGTACTTC. Encoded protein: CASSPPLRAYEQYF. Full variable domain (missing parts from reference TRBV7-9 and TRBJ2-7): DTGVSQNPRHKITKRGQNVTFRCDPISEHNRLYWYRQTLGQGPEFLTYFQNEAQLEKSRLLSDRFSAERPKGSFSTLEIQRTEQGDSAMYLCASSPPLRAYEQYFGPGTRLTVT.

The V and J genes are TRBV10-3 and TRBJ2-5, with TRBD2 matching 10 bases. TRBJ2-7 matches the DNA end more closely, so the J call is doubtful. This CDR3 region has 16 residues. CDR1 and CDR2 from the germline V gene are ENHRY and SYGVKD. The CDR3 sequence: CAIRSPLAGETYEQYF. The CDR3 DNA follows: TGTGCCATCAGGTCCCCGCTAGCGGGAGAAACCTACGAGCAGTACTTC.

The chain is built from TRBV4-1 and TRBJ2-7; 9 positions agree with TRBD2. The CDR3 runs 17 residues. J lost 2 bases, V lost 1 base, and 9 bases had no gene match. The germline CDR1 and CDR2 sequences are MGHRA and YSYEKL. The CDR3 loop reads CASSQVRGGEGTYEQYF. CDR3 nucleotide sequence: TGCGCCAGCAGCCAAGTTCGCGGGGGGGAGGGAACCTACGAGCAGTACTTC.

This chain links TRBV4-3 with TRBJ1-6; TRBD1 is a possible D gene (5 bases). The CDR3 is 18 residues long. Germline V gene data show CDR1 as LGHNA and CDR2 as YSLEER. The ends were cut back, 2 bases at V and 6 bases at J, with 20 bases in the middle. This chain's CDR3 is CASSQYLMGPTVNSPLHF. In DNA, the CDR3 is TGCGCCAGCAGCCAATACCTCATGGGGCCAACAGTTAATTCACCCCTCCACTTT.

This chain connects TRBV2 to TRBJ1-1; no definite D call. Germline assignment: CDR1 SNHLY and CDR2 FYNNEI. The V end lost 8 bases, the J end lost 4 bases, and 14 bases lay between the germline ends. This CDR3 spans 13 amino acids. CDR3 nucleotides: TGTGCCAGCGGAGGAGTAGGGCCCACTGAAGCTTTCTTT. It specifies CASGGVGPTEAFF.

DNA of the CDR3: TGCGCCAGCAGCCACCCCCCTCCAGGGCAGGGGAATGAAAAACTGTTTTTT. It translates to CASSHPPPGQGNEKLFF. This chain joins TRBV4-1 and TRBJ1-4, with D maybe TRBD1 (6 bases). Trimming took off 3 bases at V and 5 bases at J, with 19 bases between the two ends. This CDR3 region has 17 residues. CDR1 and CDR2 from the germline V gene are MGHRA and YSYEKL.

This sequence joins TRBV5-4 and TRBJ1-2; D is perhaps TRBD1 (5 bases). The CDR3 length is 15 residues. Deletions cut 4 bases from V and 4 bases from J, with 17 bases between. The germline V gene has CDR1 SGHNT and CDR2 YYREEE (reference sequence). The CDR3 protein is CASSRTRPGGYGYTF. The CDR3 nucleotides read TGTGCCAGCAGCCGTACCCGACCGGGGGGCTATGGCTACACCTTC.

The chain links TRBV25-1 to TRBJ2-1, with D hard to call. The CDR3 totals 15 residues. Germline V gene sequence: CDR1 MGHDK, CDR2 SYGVNS. Trimming shortened V by 3 bases and J by 6 bases, and 15 bases separated the two germline ends. This CDR3 is CASSEMTLDFNEQFF. CDR3 nucleotides: TGTGCCAGCAGTGAGATGACCCTAGATTTCAATGAGCAGTTCTTC.